The sequence of this T cell receptor (beta chain) was determined in a study of early T cells in non-severe SARS-CoV-2 infection. The CDR3 sequence is 10 residues long. Germline V lookup: CDR1 SQVTM, CDR2 ANQGSEA. Deletions cut 6 bases from V and 4 bases from J, with 6 bases between. Researchers attached unique molecular identifiers to individual cDNA molecules. TCRdb passed the 5' RACE reads through MiXCR, listing each CDR3 protein once. The sample gives about 64,000 distinct CDR3 sequences, more than 15% of which show up once; roughly 8.2% is in the top ten. The input for sequencing was whole blood, taken at baseline. This TCR came from an adult who was a healthcare worker with PCR-confirmed SARS-CoV-2 infection or an uninfected control (not recorded which). V usage is TRBV29-1 and J usage is TRBJ1-1; D call uncertain. CDR3 bases: TGCAGCGTGGCAGGCACTGAAGCTTTCTTT. Its protein product is CSVAGTEAFF.